This T cell receptor (beta chain) derives from a study of blood T cell repertoires in COVID-19. Study-level information: Samples representing acute and convalescent COVID-19 were sourced from the United States, Italy and Spain.

The germline V gene has CDR1 SGHVS and CDR2 FNYEAQ. Trimming took off 5 bases at V and 0 bases at J, with 14 bases between the two ends. The CDR3 extends over 16 amino acids. Enrolled through a virtual design, the participants were between roughly 18 and 90 years of age and came from fewer than 30 US areas. Grouping used clinical history reported by participants in a survey and questionnaire. Assay: immunoSEQ multiplex PCR; the TCRdb copy retains only in-frame clones and omits some. The sample records roughly 220,000 clones, around 90% being singletons. This clone came up once. Sequencing was done on a sample of PBMCs or T cells enriched from blood (not recorded which). The chain has TRBV7-6 and TRBJ1-3; D is perhaps TRBD1 (6 bases). The clonotype was recovered from a woman in her forties or fifties with acute COVID-19. The CDR3 DNA follows: TGTGCCAGCAGCAACCCGTACAGGGACTCTGGAAACACCATATATTTT. It is translated as CASSNPYRDSGNTIYF.